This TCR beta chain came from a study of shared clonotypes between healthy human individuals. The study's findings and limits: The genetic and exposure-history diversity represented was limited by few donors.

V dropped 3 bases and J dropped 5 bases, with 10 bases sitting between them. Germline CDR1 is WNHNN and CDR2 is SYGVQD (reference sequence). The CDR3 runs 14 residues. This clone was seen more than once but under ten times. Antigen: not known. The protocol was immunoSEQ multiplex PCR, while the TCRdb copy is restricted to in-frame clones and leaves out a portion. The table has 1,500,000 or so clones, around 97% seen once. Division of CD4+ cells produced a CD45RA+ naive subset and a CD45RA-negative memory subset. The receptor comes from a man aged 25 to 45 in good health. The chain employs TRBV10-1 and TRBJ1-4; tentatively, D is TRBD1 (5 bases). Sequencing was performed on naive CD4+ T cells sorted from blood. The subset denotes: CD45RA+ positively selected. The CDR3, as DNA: TGCGCCAGCAGTGAAACAGGCCAAAATGAAAAACTGTTTTTT. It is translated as CASSETGQNEKLFF.